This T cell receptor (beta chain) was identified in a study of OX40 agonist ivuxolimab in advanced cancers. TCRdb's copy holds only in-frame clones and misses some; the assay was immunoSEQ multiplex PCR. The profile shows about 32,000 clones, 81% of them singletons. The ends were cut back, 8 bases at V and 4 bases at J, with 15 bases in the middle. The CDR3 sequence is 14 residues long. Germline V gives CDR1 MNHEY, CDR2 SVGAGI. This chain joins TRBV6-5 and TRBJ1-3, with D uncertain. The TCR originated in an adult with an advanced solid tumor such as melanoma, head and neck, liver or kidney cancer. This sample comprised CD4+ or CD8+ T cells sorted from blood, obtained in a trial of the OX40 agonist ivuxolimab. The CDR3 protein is CASADPSWGNTIYF. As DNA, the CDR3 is TGTGCCAGCGCCGATCCTTCATGGGGAAACACCATATATTTT.